This TCR beta chain originates from a study of regulatory T cells in long-lasting Graves disease. This CDR3 region has 13 residues. V shed 6 bases and J 4 bases; nucleotides not matched to a gene: 4. Per the germline V gene, CDR1 is MDHEN and CDR2 is SYDVKM. There are many counts of this clonotype. Arm-PCR with iRepertoire HTBI primers amplified the CDR3 regions for these TCR beta libraries. A single record per CDR3 protein comes from TCRdb applying MiXCR to the multiplex PCR reads. The sample carries 400,000 to 500,000 distinct CDR3 sequences, approximately 22% recorded once. Time point of the sample: persistent/refractory GD, antithyroid drugs over 5 years with positive TRAb. Isolated PBMC RNA provided the starting material for the TCR library.

The clonotype originates from a female donor with Graves disease. Sequencing was performed on peripheral blood mononuclear cells (PBMCs), taken when the disease was refractory, from a patient treated with antithyroid drugs. V usage is TRBV28 and J usage is TRBJ1-2; TRBD1 aligns across 8 bases. CDR3 region: CASSLQGGYGYTF. The CDR3 DNA reads as TGTGCCAGCAGCCTACAGGGGGGCTATGGCTACACCTTC.